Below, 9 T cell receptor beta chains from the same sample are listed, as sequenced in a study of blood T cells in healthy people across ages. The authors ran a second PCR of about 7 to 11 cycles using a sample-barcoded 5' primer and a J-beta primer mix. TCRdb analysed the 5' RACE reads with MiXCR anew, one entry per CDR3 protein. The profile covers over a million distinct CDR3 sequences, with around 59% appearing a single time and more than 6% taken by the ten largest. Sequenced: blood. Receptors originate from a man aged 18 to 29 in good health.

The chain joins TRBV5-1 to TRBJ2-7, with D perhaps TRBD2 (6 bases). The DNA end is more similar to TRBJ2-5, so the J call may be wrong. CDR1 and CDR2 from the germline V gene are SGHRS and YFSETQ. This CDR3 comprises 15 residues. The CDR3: CASSLVMSGRKTQYF. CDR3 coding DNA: TGCGCCAGCAGCTTGGTTATGAGCGGGCGAAAGACCCAGTACTTC.

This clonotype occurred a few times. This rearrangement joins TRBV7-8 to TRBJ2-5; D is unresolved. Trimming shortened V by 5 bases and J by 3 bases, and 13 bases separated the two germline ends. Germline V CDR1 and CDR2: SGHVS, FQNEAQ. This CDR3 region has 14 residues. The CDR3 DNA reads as TGTGCCAGCAGCCTACGACCCCTCAAAGAGACCCAGTACTTC. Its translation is CASSLRPLKETQYF.

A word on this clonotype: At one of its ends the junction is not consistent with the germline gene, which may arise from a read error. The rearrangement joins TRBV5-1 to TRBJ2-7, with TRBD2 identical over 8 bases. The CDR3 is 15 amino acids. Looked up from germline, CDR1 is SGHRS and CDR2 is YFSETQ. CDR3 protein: CASSLEVSGIYEQHF. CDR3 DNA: TGCGCCAGCAGCTTGGAGGTTAGCGGGATCTACGAGCAGCACTTC.

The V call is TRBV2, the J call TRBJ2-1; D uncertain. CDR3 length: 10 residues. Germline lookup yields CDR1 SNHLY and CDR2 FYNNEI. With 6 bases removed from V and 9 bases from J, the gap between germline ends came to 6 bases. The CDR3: CASSQAEQFF. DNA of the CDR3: TGTGCCAGCAGCCAGGCTGAGCAGTTCTTC.

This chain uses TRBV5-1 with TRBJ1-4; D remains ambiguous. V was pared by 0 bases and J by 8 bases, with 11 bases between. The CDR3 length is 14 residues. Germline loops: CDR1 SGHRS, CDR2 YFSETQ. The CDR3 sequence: CASSLVAGPEKLFF. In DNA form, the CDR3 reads TGCGCCAGCAGCTTGGTCGCAGGACCCGAAAAACTGTTTTTT.

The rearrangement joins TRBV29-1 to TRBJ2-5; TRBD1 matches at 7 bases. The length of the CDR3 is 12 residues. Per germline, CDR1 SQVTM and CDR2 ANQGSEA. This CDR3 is CGAWDSLETQYF. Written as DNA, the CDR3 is TGCGGCGCCTGGGACAGCCTAGAGACCCAGTACTTC.

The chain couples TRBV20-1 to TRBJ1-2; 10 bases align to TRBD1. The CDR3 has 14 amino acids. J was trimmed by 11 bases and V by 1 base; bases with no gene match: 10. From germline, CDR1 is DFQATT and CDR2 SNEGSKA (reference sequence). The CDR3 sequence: CSARGSGTGALYTF. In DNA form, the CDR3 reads TGCAGTGCTAGAGGTTCCGGGACAGGGGCCCTTTACACCTTC.

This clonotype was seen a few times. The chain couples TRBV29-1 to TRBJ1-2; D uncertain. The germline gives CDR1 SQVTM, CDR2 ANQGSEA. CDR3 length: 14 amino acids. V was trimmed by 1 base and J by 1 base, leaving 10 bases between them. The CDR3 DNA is TGCAGCGTTGAAGGGGATCAGAGTAACTATGGCTACACCTTC. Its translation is CSVEGDQSNYGYTF.

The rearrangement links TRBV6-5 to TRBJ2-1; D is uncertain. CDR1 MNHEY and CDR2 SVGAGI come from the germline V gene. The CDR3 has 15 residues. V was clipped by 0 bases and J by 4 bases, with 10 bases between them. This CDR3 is CASSYSDDGYNEQFF. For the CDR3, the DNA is TGTGCCAGCAGTTACTCGGATGATGGGTACAATGAGCAGTTCTTC.